The rows below give T cell receptor beta chains drawn from one sample of a study of cytomegalovirus exposure and HLA in healthy donors. Produced via immunoSEQ multiplex PCR; TCRdb's table is partial and in-frame only. This sample has 35,000 to 50,000 clones, with roughly 60% found just once. Sequencing was performed on PBMCs. The receptors were sampled from a human donor in good health. Each CDR3 is given with its conserved first and last residue. A D gene is named only where the DNA matches it firmly. Not all rows give a size; the values are once, few, many and, for expanded clones, a class.

>14|TRBD1|TRBV18|.|TRBJ1-2
TGTGCCAGCTCGTCCGGGACAGGGAACTATGGCTACACCTTC
CASSSGTGNYGYTF
>13|.|TRBV7-6|.|TRBJ1-1
TGTGCCAGCAGCCCTAAGATGAACACTGAAGCTTTCTTT
CASSPKMNTEAFF
>12|.|TRBV19|.|TRBJ1-1
TGTGCCAGTAGCCACTTGAACACTGAAGCTTTCTTT
CASSHLNTEAFF
>16|TRBD1|TRBV2|.|TRBJ2-1
TGTGCCAGCATGGGACAGACACCCAGTAGCAGCAATGAGCAGTTCTTC
CASMGQTPSSSNEQFF
>13|.|TRBV18|.|TRBJ2-7
TGTGCCAGCTCACCCTCGTTAACCTACGAGCAGTACTTC
CASSPSLTYEQYF
>13|.|TRBV14|once|TRBJ1-1
TGTGCCAGCAGCCTCCTCCTAGACACTGAAGCTTTCTTT
CASSLLLDTEAFF
>15|TRBD1|TRBV5-6|few|TRBJ1-4
TGTGCCAGCAGCCGCTGGACAGGGACGGATGAAAAACTGTTTTTT
CASSRWTGTDEKLFF
>12|TRBD1|TRBV5-4|few|TRBJ1-2
TGTGCCAGCAGCCTGGACAGGGCGATCGACACCTTC
CASSLDRAIDTF
>14|.|TRBV5-1|.|TRBJ1-5
TGCGCCAGCAGCTTGAGTGGTGCGGGACAGCCCCAGCATTTT
CASSLSGAGQPQHF
>13|.|TRBV18|.|TRBJ1-5
TGTGCCAGCTCAACATCGCCTGTTCAGCCCCAGCATTTT
CASSTSPVQPQHF
>11|.|TRBV20-1|.|TRBJ2-7
TGCAGTGCTAGGAGCGGCCTTGGGCAGTACTTC
CSARSGLGQYF
>14|.|TRBV6-1|few|TRBJ2-7
TGTGCCAGCAGGGAAGGAACAATTCGCTACGAGCAGTACTTC
CASREGTIRYEQYF
>17|TRBD1|TRBV7-9|.|TRBJ2-1
TGTGCCAGCAGCTCAAACAGGGGTCCTCAGCCCTACAATGAGCAGTTCTTC
CASSSNRGPQPYNEQFF
>13|.|TRBV5-1|.|TRBJ1-2
TGCGCCAGCAGACCAACAGGGTACGGTGGCTACACCTTC
CASRPTGYGGYTF
>16|TRBD2|TRBV9|.|TRBJ2-3
TGTGCCAGCAGCGTAGGTAGCGGGGGGGCTGGAGATACGCAGTATTTT
CASSVGSGGAGDTQYF
>17|TRBD1|TRBV4-2|.|TRBJ1-6
TGTGCCAGCAGCCCCGAAGGGACAGCCTTTGGGAATTCACCCCTCCACTTT
CASSPEGTAFGNSPLHF
>15|TRBD2|TRBV5-1|.|TRBJ2-1
TGCGCCAGCAGCAACCCCAGCGGGGGGGCTAATGAGCAGTTCTTC
CASSNPSGGANEQFF
>11|.|TRBV20-1|.|TRBJ2-7
TGCAGTGCTGGACAGCCCTACGAGCAGTACTTC
CSAGQPYEQYF
>19|.|TRBV12-2|many|TRBJ1-5
TGTGCAAGTCGCTTCAAGACAGGGGGCTTTTCGGATAGCAATCAGCCCCAGCATTTT
CASRFKTGGFSDSNQPQHF
>15|TRBD1|TRBV6-5|.|TRBJ1-2
TGTGCCAGCGGGGTAGCGGCAGGGGGATTCTATGGCTACACCTTC
CASGVAAGGFYGYTF
>14|.|TRBV15|.|TRBJ1-2
TGTGCCACCAGCAACAGACAGGCTAACTATGGCTACACCTTC
CATSNRQANYGYTF
>15|TRBD1|TRBV10-3|.|TRBJ1-2
TGTGCCATCAGTTCGCGGACAGGGGGCGTCTATGGCTACACCTTC
CAISSRTGGVYGYTF
>19|.|TRBV7-2|few|TRBJ1-2
TGTGCCAGCAGCTTAGGTCCCCAGGGATGGGGTCTGTATAACTATGGCTACACCTTC
CASSLGPQGWGLYNYGYTF
>14|.|TRBV5-1|.|TRBJ1-4
TGCGCCAGCAGCGTGCAGGGCCTTGAGGAAAAACTGTTTTTT
CASSVQGLEEKLFF
>14|.|TRBV18|.|TRBJ1-2
TGTGCCAGCTCACCAACAGGGCGCGACTATGGCTACACCTTC
CASSPTGRDYGYTF
>13|.|TRBV7-6|.|TRBJ2-5
TGTGCCAGCAGCTTACCCAGGGAAGAGACCCAGTACTTC
CASSLPREETQYF
>16|TRBD2|TRBV11-2|.|TRBJ2-1
TGTGCCAGCAGCTTATTTTCTAGCGGGGACTACAATGAGCAGTTCTTC
CASSLFSSGDYNEQFF
>14|.|TRBV5-1|.|TRBJ2-1
TGCGCCAGCAGCTTGGGACCTTACCGGGATGAGCAGTTCTTC
CASSLGPYRDEQFF
>14|TRBD1|TRBV10-3|.|TRBJ2-7
TGTGTCATCAGTGGACCGGGACAGAGCTACGAGCAGTACTTC
CVISGPGQSYEQYF
>13|.|TRBV6-1|few|TRBJ1-4
TGTGCCAGCAGTGGGCGGACAGACGAAAAACTGTTTTTT
CASSGRTDEKLFF
>16|.|TRBV5-4|.|TRBJ1-1
TGTGCCAGCAGCCCGGACCTAGCGGAAATGAACACTGAAGCTTTCTTT
CASSPDLAEMNTEAFF
>13|.|TRBV5-1|.|TRBJ2-1
TGCGCCAGCAGCTTACCCGGGGGCAATGAGCAGTTCTTC
CASSLPGGNEQFF
>16|TRBD2|TRBV5-1|.|TRBJ2-3
TGCGCCAGCAGCTTTCTACTAGCGGGGGCCACAGATACGCAGTATTTT
CASSFLLAGATDTQYF
>15|TRBD1|TRBV6-5|.|TRBJ1-1
TGTGCCAGCAGTTCCGGGCAGGGGGTCAACACTGAAGCTTTCTTT
CASSSGQGVNTEAFF
>15|TRBD2|TRBV7-2|.|TRBJ2-5
TGTGCCAGCAGCTTCCAGCGGGGGTTCCAAGAGACCCAGTACTTC
CASSFQRGFQETQYF
>15|TRBD2|TRBV13|.|TRBJ2-7
TGTGCCAGCAGCCCTCGGGGCGGGGGGAGTAACGAGCAGTACTTC
CASSPRGGGSNEQYF
>17|TRBD1|TRBV7-9|.|TRBJ2-5
TGTGCCAGCAGCTTAAGTACGGGACAGGGGTACGCAGAGACCCAGTACTTC
CASSLSTGQGYAETQYF
>18|TRBD2|TRBV25-1|.|TRBJ2-1
TGTGCCAGCAGTGTTCAGCGGGGGGCCCTTGGCTCCTACAATGAGCAGTTCTTC
CASSVQRGALGSYNEQFF
>16|TRBD1|TRBV5-1|.|TRBJ1-5
TGCGCCAGCAGCGACTTACCGGGACAGAACTATCAGCCCCAGCATTTT
CASSDLPGQNYQPQHF
>13|.|TRBV5-1|.|TRBJ2-7
TGCGCCAGCAGCCCCCCCGACTCCTACGAGCAGTACTTC
CASSPPDSYEQYF
>13|.|TRBV1|.|TRBJ2-7
TGCACCAGCAGCCGACTAGTGATCTACGAGCAGTACTTC
CTSSRLVIYEQYF
>14|.|TRBV15|.|TRBJ2-5
TGTGCCACCAGCATCCCCTTTAGCCAAGAGACCCAGTACTTC
CATSIPFSQETQYF
>13|.|TRBV19|.|TRBJ2-2
TGTGCCAGTAGTATGCGCGCATTAGGGGAGCTGTTTTTT
CASSMRALGELFF
>15|TRBD1|TRBV6-4|few|TRBJ1-1
TGTGCCAGCAGACGACAGGGGGCGATCTCCTCTGAAGCTTTCTTT
CASRRQGAISSEAFF
>11|.|TRBV20-1|.|TRBJ2-7
TGCAGTGCTGGGAGCGGCCTTGGGCAGTACTTC
CSAGSGLGQYF
>16|.|TRBV14|.|TRBJ1-4
TGTGCCAGCAGCCCGACGGAGACAGGACACCGAGAAAAACTGTTTTTT
CASSPTETGHREKLFF
>16|.|TRBV18|.|TRBJ1-2
TGTGCCAGCTCACCACCGTCGAAGAAGGAGAACGGGGGCTACACCTTC
CASSPPSKKENGGYTF
>16|.|TRBV7-2|.|TRBJ1-5
TGTGCCAGCAGCTTAGTCGGGGAGTTGCGTGGTCAGCCCCAGCATTTT
CASSLVGELRGQPQHF
>16|TRBD1|TRBV19|.|TRBJ2-2
TGTGCCAGCAGGCGACAGGGGAACGCGAACACCGGGGAGCTGTTTTTT
CASRRQGNANTGELFF
>13|.|TRBV30|.|TRBJ2-7
TGTGCCTGGAGTGTAAAGGGGGTTTACGAACAGTACTTC
CAWSVKGVYEQYF
>14|.|TRBV7-7|few|TRBJ1-5
TGTGCCAGCAACTTACGGCCAGGGCGGCAGCCCCAGCATTTT
CASNLRPGRQPQHF
>15|TRBD1|TRBV19|.|TRBJ2-7
TGTGCCAGTAGTCGAGTCGACAGGGGGGGCTACGAGCAGTACTTC
CASSRVDRGGYEQYF
>13|TRBD2|TRBV12-5|few|TRBJ2-5
TGTGCTAGTGGTACACCCGGGGGGGAGACCCAGTACTTC
CASGTPGGETQYF
>17|TRBD1|TRBV5-4|few|TRBJ1-1
TGTGCCAGCAGCCCCCCCGGGACAGGGGTTATGAACACTGAAGCTTTCTTT
CASSPPGTGVMNTEAFF
>18|TRBD2|TRBV5-1|few|TRBJ2-2
TGCGCCAGCAGCTTGGCCGGACTAGCGGGCTCCGGGACCGGGGAGCTGTTTTTT
CASSLAGLAGSGTGELFF
>14|.|TRBV6-5|.|TRBJ1-2
TGTGCCAGCACCAGGAACAGGGACGCGTATGGCTACACCTTC
CASTRNRDAYGYTF